Given below is one T cell receptor beta chain in context. Its antigen is as yet unknown. The record originates from a study of somatic mutations in cytotoxic T cells in rheumatoid arthritis. Study details: Flow-sorting brought some V beta antibody-stained T-cell populations to nearly 100% purity, V beta1+ cells sequenced for TCRB among them.

Only in-frame clones appear in the TCRdb table, and some are missing; sequencing was by immunoSEQ multiplex PCR. Of about 10,000 clones detected, roughly 80% appear once; the ten largest clones hold around 21%. Study results and caveats: TRBV07's slight underrepresentation, observed in rheumatoid arthritis patients, lacked adjustment for multiple comparisons. Levels of CD8+ T-cell clonality in rheumatoid arthritis patients were statistically indistinguishable from those seen in age-matched healthy controls, with no significant difference. Exceedance of 20% of CD8+ cells by the largest CD8+ clone occurred in 8 of 65 patients.

This CDR3 has 17 amino acids. V was pared by 4 bases and J by 6 bases, with 21 bases between. The germline V gene encodes CDR1 MDHEN and CDR2 SYDVKM. The chain employs TRBV28 and TRBJ2-2; tentative D call: TRBD1 (6 bases). Sequencing used CD8+ T cells sorted from blood. This clonotype was sampled from a man aged 50-60 years in good health. CDR3 amino acids: CASSSLPQGLSAGELFF. The CDR3, as DNA: TGTGCCAGCAGTTCACTACCCCAGGGGTTAAGCGCCGGGGAGCTGTTTTTT.